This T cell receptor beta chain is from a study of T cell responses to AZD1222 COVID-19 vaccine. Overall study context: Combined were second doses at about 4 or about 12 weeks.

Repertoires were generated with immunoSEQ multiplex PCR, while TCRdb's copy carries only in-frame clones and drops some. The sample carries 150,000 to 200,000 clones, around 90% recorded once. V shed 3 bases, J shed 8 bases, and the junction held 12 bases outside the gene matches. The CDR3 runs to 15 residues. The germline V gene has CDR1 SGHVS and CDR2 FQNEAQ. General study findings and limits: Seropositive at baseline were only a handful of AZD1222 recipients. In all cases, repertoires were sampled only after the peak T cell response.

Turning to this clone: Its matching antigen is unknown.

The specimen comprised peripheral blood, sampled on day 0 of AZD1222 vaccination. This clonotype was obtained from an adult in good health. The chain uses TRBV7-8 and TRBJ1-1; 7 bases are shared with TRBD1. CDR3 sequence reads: CASSFGSRGVPEAFF. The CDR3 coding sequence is TGTGCCAGCAGCTTCGGATCCAGGGGGGTACCCGAAGCTTTCTTT.